This T cell receptor beta chain was profiled in a study of cytomegalovirus exposure and HLA in healthy donors. Study-wide results and limits: Confirmation in vitro established that a few CMV-associated chains were specific for CMV antigens. High specificity and sensitivity for cytomegalovirus status were reported for the classifier. TCR sequences were mostly rare, though some public TCRs occurred in many donors. The listing of roughly 160 TCR beta chains classed them as cytomegalovirus-associated.

About this clone: Its antigen is not known.

Libraries were prepared by immunoSEQ multiplex PCR; TCRdb keeps only in-frame clonotypes and omits some of them. The table has roughly 90,000 clones, around 85% seen once. Trimming took 1 base from V and 5 from J, leaving 12 bases between them. This CDR3 contains 15 residues. Germline CDR1 is SGHNT and CDR2 is YENEEA. This sequence joins TRBV11-3 and TRBJ2-1; D is unclear. This TCR was recovered from a young man in good health and CMV-seropositive. Sequenced sample: PBMCs. In DNA, the CDR3 is TGTGCCAGCAGCTTAGCTTCTGGAGCCGACAATGAGCAGTTCTTC. This sequence encodes CASSLASGADNEQFF.